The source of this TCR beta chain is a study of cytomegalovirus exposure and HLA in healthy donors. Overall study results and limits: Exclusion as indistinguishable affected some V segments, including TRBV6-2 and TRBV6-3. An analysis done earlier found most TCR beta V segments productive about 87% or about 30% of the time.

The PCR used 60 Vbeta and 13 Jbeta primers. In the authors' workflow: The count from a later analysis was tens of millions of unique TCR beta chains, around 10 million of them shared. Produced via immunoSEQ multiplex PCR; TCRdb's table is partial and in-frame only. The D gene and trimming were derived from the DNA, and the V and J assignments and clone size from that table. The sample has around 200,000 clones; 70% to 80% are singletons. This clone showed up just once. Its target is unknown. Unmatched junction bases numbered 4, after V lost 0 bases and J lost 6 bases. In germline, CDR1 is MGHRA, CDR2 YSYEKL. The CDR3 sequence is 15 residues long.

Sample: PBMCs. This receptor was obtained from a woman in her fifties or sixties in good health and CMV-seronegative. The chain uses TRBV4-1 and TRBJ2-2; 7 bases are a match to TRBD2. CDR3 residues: CASSQDAGRAGELFF. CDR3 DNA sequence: TGCGCCAGCAGCCAAGATGCAGGGAGGGCCGGGGAGCTGTTTTTT.